A selection of T cell receptor beta chains follows, all from one sample in a study of T cell changes during pregnancy in multiple sclerosis. TCRdb's table, derived via immunoSEQ multiplex PCR, lists solely in-frame clones and lacks some. The repertoire consists of 38,000 or so clones, with around 90% occurring once and the leading ten covering approximately 0.5%. Sequencing used CD4+ T cells from peripheral blood mononuclear cells, obtained in the second trimester of pregnancy. These receptors all stem from a female donor with multiple sclerosis, enrolled in a pregnancy study. CDR3s include the opening cysteine and the closing phenylalanine or tryptophan. The D gene is left open where the match is weak. Clone sizes are given selectively: once, few, many, or a class where the clone is expanded.

cdr3_length: 15
clone_size: -
d_call: TRBD2
j_call: TRBJ2-1
v_call: TRBV5-1
cdr3_aa: CASSPGLYSHNEQFF
cdr3_nt: TGCGCCAGCAGCCCGGGACTATACAGTCACAATGAGCAGTTCTTC

cdr3_length: 18
clone_size: -
d_call: TRBD2
j_call: TRBJ2-6
v_call: TRBV6-4
cdr3_aa: CASSPGLAGVGGANVLTF
cdr3_nt: TGTGCCAGCAGTCCGGGACTAGCGGGAGTGGGTGGGGCCAACGTCCTGACTTTC

cdr3_length: 13
clone_size: few
d_call: -
j_call: TRBJ1-2
v_call: TRBV19
cdr3_aa: CASSGAANYGYTF
cdr3_nt: TGTGCCAGTAGTGGGGCAGCGAACTATGGCTACACCTTC

cdr3_length: 15
clone_size: -
d_call: TRBD2
j_call: TRBJ2-1
v_call: TRBV14
cdr3_aa: CASSQLAGVGNEQFF
cdr3_nt: TGTGCCAGCAGCCAATTAGCGGGAGTCGGCAATGAGCAGTTCTTC

cdr3_length: 15
clone_size: -
d_call: TRBD1
j_call: TRBJ1-2
v_call: TRBV5-6
cdr3_aa: CASSYQGQGTRGYTF
cdr3_nt: TGTGCCAGCAGCTACCAAGGACAGGGAACCAGGGGCTACACCTTC

cdr3_length: 13
clone_size: -
d_call: TRBD1
j_call: TRBJ1-1
v_call: TRBV5-4
cdr3_aa: CASSSLGGTGAFF
cdr3_nt: TGTGCCAGCAGCTCCCTAGGGGGGACAGGAGCTTTCTTT

cdr3_length: 17
clone_size: -
d_call: TRBD2
j_call: TRBJ2-1
v_call: TRBV7-6
cdr3_aa: CASSLVSGGRSYNEQFF
cdr3_nt: TGTGCCAGCAGCTTAGTATCGGGGGGGCGCTCCTACAATGAGCAGTTCTTC

cdr3_length: 15
clone_size: -
d_call: -
j_call: TRBJ2-3
v_call: TRBV21-1
cdr3_aa: CASSPPGRDPDTQYF
cdr3_nt: TGTGCCAGCAGCCCCCCAGGGAGGGACCCAGATACGCAGTATTTT

cdr3_length: 15
clone_size: -
d_call: -
j_call: TRBJ1-4
v_call: TRBV15
cdr3_aa: CATSRDGKVWEKLFF
cdr3_nt: TGTGCCACCAGCAGAGACGGGAAGGTGTGGGAAAAACTGTTTTTT

cdr3_length: 15
clone_size: -
d_call: TRBD2
j_call: TRBJ2-2
v_call: TRBV11-3
cdr3_aa: CASSPKAGGIGELFF
cdr3_nt: TGTGCCAGCAGCCCCAAAGCGGGAGGCATCGGGGAGCTGTTTTTT

cdr3_length: 16
clone_size: -
d_call: TRBD1
j_call: TRBJ2-5
v_call: TRBV10-3
cdr3_aa: CAIGPPPTGIGETQYF
cdr3_nt: TGTGCCATCGGGCCCCCACCGACAGGGATCGGGGAGACCCAGTACTTC

cdr3_length: 18
clone_size: -
d_call: TRBD1
j_call: TRBJ2-1
v_call: TRBV4-3
cdr3_aa: CASSQSASDRGRYNEQFF
cdr3_nt: TGCGCCAGCAGCCAATCGGCATCGGACAGGGGCCGATACAATGAGCAGTTCTTC